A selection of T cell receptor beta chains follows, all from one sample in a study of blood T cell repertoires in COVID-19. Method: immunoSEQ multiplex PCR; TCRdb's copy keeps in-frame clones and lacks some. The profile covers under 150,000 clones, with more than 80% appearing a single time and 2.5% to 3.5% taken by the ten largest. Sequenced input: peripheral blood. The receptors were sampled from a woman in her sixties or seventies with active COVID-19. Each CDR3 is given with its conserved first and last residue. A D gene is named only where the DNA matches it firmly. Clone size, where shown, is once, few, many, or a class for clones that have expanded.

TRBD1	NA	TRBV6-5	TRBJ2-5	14	CASSHRDREETQYF	TGTGCCAGCAGTCACCGGGACAGGGAAGAGACCCAGTACTTC
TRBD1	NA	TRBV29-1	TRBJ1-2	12	CSVGQGSDGYTF	TGCAGCGTTGGACAGGGGTCGGATGGCTACACCTTC
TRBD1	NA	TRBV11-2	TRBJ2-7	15	CASSLGQGASYEQYF	TGTGCCAGCAGCTTAGGACAGGGGGCGTCTTACGAGCAGTACTTC
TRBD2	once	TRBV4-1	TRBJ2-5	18	CASSQSPFSGRAGETQYF	TGCGCCAGCAGCCAGAGCCCATTTAGCGGGAGGGCCGGGGAGACCCAGTACTTC
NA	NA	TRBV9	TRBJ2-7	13	CASSVGGLGEQYF	TGTGCCAGCAGCGTAGGAGGGTTAGGCGAGCAGTACTTC
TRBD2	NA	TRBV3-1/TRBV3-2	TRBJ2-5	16	CASSPRLAGGIETQYF	TGTGCCAGCAGCCCCAGACTAGCGGGAGGGATAGAGACCCAGTACTTC
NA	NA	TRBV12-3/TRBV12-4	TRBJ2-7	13	CASSLSTTREQYF	TGTGCCAGCAGTTTATCTACGACTAGGGAGCAGTACTTC
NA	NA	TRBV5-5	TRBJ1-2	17	CASSFRFTGGGMDGYTF	TGTGCCAGCAGCTTCAGATTCACGGGGGGAGGGATGGATGGCTACACCTTC
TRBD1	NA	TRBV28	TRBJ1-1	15	CASSRNRGRGTEAFF	TGTGCCAGCAGTCGCAACAGGGGGAGGGGGACTGAAGCTTTCTTT
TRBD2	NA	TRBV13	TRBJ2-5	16	CASSFRLAGNQETQYF	TGTGCCAGCAGCTTTCGACTAGCGGGGAACCAAGAGACCCAGTACTTC
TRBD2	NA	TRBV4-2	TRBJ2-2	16	CASSPRGEWIFGELFF	TGTGCCAGCAGCCCCCGGGGGGAGTGGATTTTCGGGGAGCTGTTTTTT
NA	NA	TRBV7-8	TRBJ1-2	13	CASSPDIFYGYTF	TGTGCCAGCAGCCCCGACATTTTCTATGGCTACACCTTC
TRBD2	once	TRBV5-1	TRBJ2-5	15	CASSLASGRVETQYF	TGCGCCAGCAGCTTGGCTAGCGGGAGAGTGGAGACCCAGTACTTC
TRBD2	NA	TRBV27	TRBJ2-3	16	CASSLPSGASTDTQYF	TGTGCCAGCAGTTTACCGAGCGGGGCGAGCACAGATACGCAGTATTTT
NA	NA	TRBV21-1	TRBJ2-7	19	CASSNPGLVYLRKSYEQYF	TGTGCCAGCAGCAACCCCGGACTAGTCTACCTAAGGAAGTCCTACGAGCAGTACTTC
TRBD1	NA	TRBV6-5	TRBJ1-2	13	CASSYGQGADYTF	TGTGCCAGCAGTTACGGACAGGGGGCCGACTACACCTTC
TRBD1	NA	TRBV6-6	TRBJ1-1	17	CASSPGGTGGLNTEAFF	TGTGCCAGCAGTCCGGGCGGGACAGGGGGCCTCAACACTGAAGCTTTCTTT
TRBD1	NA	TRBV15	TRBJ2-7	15	CATSREGTGFYEQYF	TGTGCCACCAGCAGAGAAGGGACAGGGTTCTACGAGCAGTACTTC
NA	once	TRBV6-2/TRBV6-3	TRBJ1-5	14	CASSPDSFNQPQHF	TGTGCCAGCAGCCCTGACAGTTTCAATCAGCCCCAGCATTTT
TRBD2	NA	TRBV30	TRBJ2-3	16	CAWSSLAAKNTDTQYF	TGTGCCTGGAGCTCTCTAGCGGCTAAAAACACAGATACGCAGTATTTT
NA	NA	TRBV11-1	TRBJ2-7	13	CASSGRGTYEQYF	TGTGCCAGCAGCGGCAGGGGTACCTACGAGCAGTACTTC
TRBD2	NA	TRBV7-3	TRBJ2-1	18	CASSLRREGVSSYNEQFF	TGTGCCAGCAGCTTAAGGCGGGAGGGCGTCAGCTCCTACAATGAGCAGTTCTTC
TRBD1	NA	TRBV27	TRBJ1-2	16	CASSLSGQEQAGGYTF	TGTGCCAGCAGTTTATCCGGACAGGAGCAAGCGGGTGGCTACACCTTC
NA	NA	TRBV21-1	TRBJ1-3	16	CASSKVWANSGNTIYF	TGTGCCAGCAGCAAAGTTTGGGCGAACTCTGGAAACACCATATATTTT
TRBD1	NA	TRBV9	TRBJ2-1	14	CASSVRTGVDEQFF	TGTGCCAGCAGCGTACGGACAGGTGTTGATGAGCAGTTCTTC
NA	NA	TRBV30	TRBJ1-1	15	CAWSWGRKLNTEAFF	TGTGCCTGGAGTTGGGGGCGAAAATTGAACACTGAAGCTTTCTTT